This is a list of T cell receptor beta chains from one sample in a study of T cells in Graves' hyperthyroidism and ophthalmopathy. TCRdb reprocessed the multiplex PCR reads with MiXCR, giving one entry per CDR3 protein. The sample has around 580,000 distinct CDR3 sequences, just over 45% seen once. The specimen was peripheral blood or thyroid tissue (not recorded which). The receptor set was obtained from a woman aged 18 to 35 with Graves' hyperthyroidism. Both conserved end residues are part of each CDR3. Fields, in order: J gene, V gene, D gene, clone size, CDR3 length, CDR3 DNA, CDR3 protein. D genes are given only for firm matches. Only part of the rows carry a size: once, few, many, or a class if the clone is expanded.

j_call: TRBJ1-2
v_call: TRBV7-9
d_call: .
clone_size: many
cdr3_length: 13
cdr3_nt: TGTGCCAGCAGCTTATCGGGGGCGAATGGCTACACCTTC
cdr3_aa: CASSLSGANGYTF

j_call: TRBJ1-2
v_call: TRBV20-1
d_call: TRBD1
clone_size: .
cdr3_length: 14
cdr3_nt: TGCAGTGCTAGAACGACAGGGGGTCACTACGGCTACACCTTC
cdr3_aa: CSARTTGGHYGYTF

j_call: TRBJ1-2
v_call: TRBV12-3/TRBV12-4
d_call: .
clone_size: many
cdr3_length: 12
cdr3_nt: TGTGCCAGCAGTCGGGCCTCGGGGGTGGGATCTTTC
cdr3_aa: CASSRASGVGSF

j_call: TRBJ2-6
v_call: TRBV7-9
d_call: .
clone_size: few
cdr3_length: 18
cdr3_nt: TGTGCCAGCAGCTTGGCAGGGCGGTTTTCCTCTGGGGCCAACGTCCTGACTTTC
cdr3_aa: CASSLAGRFSSGANVLTF

j_call: TRBJ2-7
v_call: TRBV24-1
d_call: .
clone_size: once
cdr3_length: 14
cdr3_nt: TGTGCCAGCGGGCCCTCGGGGTCCTACAATGAGCAGTACTTC
cdr3_aa: CASGPSGSYNEQYF

j_call: TRBJ2-7
v_call: TRBV6-6
d_call: .
clone_size: .
cdr3_length: 15
cdr3_nt: TGTGCCAGCAGTTTATCGAAGGGGCTCACCAACGAGCAGTACTTC
cdr3_aa: CASSLSKGLTNEQYF

j_call: TRBJ1-3
v_call: TRBV19
d_call: .
clone_size: many
cdr3_length: 18
cdr3_nt: TGTGCCAGCGGTTTGAGGACAGCCTTCTATGAATCTGGAAACACCATATATTTT
cdr3_aa: CASGLRTAFYESGNTIYF

j_call: TRBJ2-7
v_call: TRBV20-1
d_call: .
clone_size: many
cdr3_length: 13
cdr3_nt: TGCAGTGCTAGGGCCCCGGGAAGCTACGAGCAGTACTTC
cdr3_aa: CSARAPGSYEQYF

j_call: TRBJ2-3
v_call: TRBV2
d_call: .
clone_size: .
cdr3_length: 12
cdr3_nt: TGTGCCAGCAGTGCCGACTACAATGAGCAGTATTTT
cdr3_aa: CASSADYNEQYF

j_call: TRBJ1-1
v_call: TRBV2
d_call: .
clone_size: .
cdr3_length: 19
cdr3_nt: TGTGCCAGCGAACGCCCGGCATATAGCGGGAGGGCCGGGGGCAATGAGCAGTTCTTT
cdr3_aa: CASERPAYSGRAGGNEQFF

j_call: TRBJ1-1
v_call: TRBV15
d_call: .
clone_size: many
cdr3_length: 14
cdr3_nt: TGTGCCACCAGCAGAGATAGGGTGTACACTGAAGCTTTCTTT
cdr3_aa: CATSRDRVYTEAFF

j_call: TRBJ1-1
v_call: TRBV20-1
d_call: .
clone_size: .
cdr3_length: 13
cdr3_nt: TGCAGTGCTAGGGATAGCGGGAGTGTCGAAGCTTTCTTT
cdr3_aa: CSARDSGSVEAFF

j_call: TRBJ2-1
v_call: TRBV7-8
d_call: .
clone_size: once
cdr3_length: 12
cdr3_nt: TGTGCCAGCAGTTGGCCCGCTTCCCAGCAGTTCTTC
cdr3_aa: CASSWPASQQFF

j_call: TRBJ2-7
v_call: TRBV7-6
d_call: .
clone_size: .
cdr3_length: 14
cdr3_nt: TGTGCCAGCAGACCCTCCGGGAGTATCTACGAGCAGTACTTC
cdr3_aa: CASRPSGSIYEQYF

j_call: TRBJ1-2
v_call: TRBV7-2
d_call: .
clone_size: .
cdr3_length: 14
cdr3_nt: TGTGCCAGCAGCTCACCCGGGCAGGGAGAAGGCTACACCTTC
cdr3_aa: CASSSPGQGEGYTF

j_call: TRBJ2-7
v_call: TRBV20-1
d_call: .
clone_size: many
cdr3_length: 20
cdr3_nt: TGCAGTGCTAGAGTCCAAAAGGGGGGCGGACCGAGCTCGGAGGTCTACGAGCAGTACTTC
cdr3_aa: CSARVQKGGGPSSEVYEQYF

j_call: TRBJ1-2
v_call: TRBV20-1
d_call: .
clone_size: many
cdr3_length: 13
cdr3_nt: TGCAGTGCGGCCGACGGGAATAACTATGGCTACACCTTC
cdr3_aa: CSAADGNNYGYTF

j_call: TRBJ2-7
v_call: TRBV6-1
d_call: .
clone_size: many
cdr3_length: 14
cdr3_nt: TGTGCCAGCAGTGGTTGGGGTTCCTCCTACGAGCAGTACTTC
cdr3_aa: CASSGWGSSYEQYF

j_call: TRBJ2-5
v_call: TRBV24-1
d_call: TRBD1
clone_size: .
cdr3_length: 14
cdr3_nt: TGTGCCACCAGTGAAGTGGGACAGCAAGAGACCCAGTACTTC
cdr3_aa: CATSEVGQQETQYF

j_call: TRBJ1-5
v_call: TRBV24-1
d_call: .
clone_size: many
cdr3_length: 15
cdr3_nt: TGTGCCACCAGTGATTTACAGAGTAGCAATCAGCCCCAGCATTTT
cdr3_aa: CATSDLQSSNQPQHF

j_call: TRBJ1-2
v_call: TRBV12-3/TRBV12-4
d_call: TRBD1
clone_size: .
cdr3_length: 13
cdr3_nt: TGTGCCAGCAGTCCAGGGACAGCACAGGGCTACACCTTC
cdr3_aa: CASSPGTAQGYTF

j_call: TRBJ1-1
v_call: TRBV18
d_call: .
clone_size: few
cdr3_length: 15
cdr3_nt: TGTGCCAGCTCACCAAGGGGTTATGCCGACACTGAAGCTTTCTTT
cdr3_aa: CASSPRGYADTEAFF

j_call: TRBJ2-5
v_call: TRBV29-1
d_call: .
clone_size: .
cdr3_length: 14
cdr3_nt: TGCAGCGTCCCTGACAGAAACACCGGGGAGACCCAGTACTTC
cdr3_aa: CSVPDRNTGETQYF

j_call: TRBJ1-1
v_call: TRBV20-1
d_call: .
clone_size: .
cdr3_length: 15
cdr3_nt: TGCAGTGCCAGCAGTTGGGGACAAATGAACACTGAAGCTTTCTTT
cdr3_aa: CSASSWGQMNTEAFF

j_call: TRBJ2-1
v_call: TRBV25-1
d_call: .
clone_size: .
cdr3_length: 14
cdr3_nt: TGTGCCAGCAGTGAATCCTCGGGGGTCAATGAGCAGTTCTTC
cdr3_aa: CASSESSGVNEQFF

j_call: TRBJ1-1
v_call: TRBV29-1
d_call: .
clone_size: .
cdr3_length: 13
cdr3_nt: TGCAGCGTTGAAGGGGCTAGCGGCACTGAAGCTTTCTTT
cdr3_aa: CSVEGASGTEAFF

j_call: TRBJ1-2
v_call: TRBV7-8
d_call: TRBD1
clone_size: .
cdr3_length: 15
cdr3_nt: TGTGCCAGCAGCTTACGCCCAGGGGGAGGAGATGGCTACACCTTC
cdr3_aa: CASSLRPGGGDGYTF

j_call: TRBJ2-3
v_call: TRBV20-1
d_call: .
clone_size: many
cdr3_length: 14
cdr3_nt: TGCAGTGCTAGACGGGGATCAGAACTAAATACGCAGTATTTT
cdr3_aa: CSARRGSELNTQYF

j_call: TRBJ1-2
v_call: TRBV2
d_call: TRBD1
clone_size: .
cdr3_length: 16
cdr3_nt: TGTGCCAGCACTGAACTGGGACAGGGTTATTCGCATGGCTACACCTTC
cdr3_aa: CASTELGQGYSHGYTF

j_call: TRBJ2-5
v_call: TRBV11-1
d_call: .
clone_size: .
cdr3_length: 14
cdr3_nt: TGTGCCAGCTTCGATGGCGGGGGCGCAGAGACCCAGTACTTC
cdr3_aa: CASFDGGGAETQYF

j_call: TRBJ2-7
v_call: TRBV29-1
d_call: .
clone_size: .
cdr3_length: 12
cdr3_nt: TGCAGCCTTGGACAGATTACCTACGAGCAGTACTTC
cdr3_aa: CSLGQITYEQYF

j_call: TRBJ2-1
v_call: TRBV20-1
d_call: .
clone_size: few
cdr3_length: 13
cdr3_nt: TGCAGTGCCAGCCCGGACTCACACAATGAGCAGTTCTTC
cdr3_aa: CSASPDSHNEQFF

j_call: TRBJ2-5
v_call: TRBV29-1
d_call: TRBD1
clone_size: .
cdr3_length: 13
cdr3_nt: TGCAGCGTTGAAGTTCGAGGGGGCGAGGCCCAGTACTTC
cdr3_aa: CSVEVRGGEAQYF

j_call: TRBJ2-5
v_call: TRBV7-9
d_call: .
clone_size: many
cdr3_length: 16
cdr3_nt: TGTGCCAGCAGCCCAATCTGGGGAGGATTTCAAGAGACCCAGTACTTC
cdr3_aa: CASSPIWGGFQETQYF

j_call: TRBJ2-7
v_call: TRBV7-9
d_call: TRBD1
clone_size: many
cdr3_length: 20
cdr3_nt: TGTGCCAGCAGCTCACCGACAGGGCTCCCCGTCGGAGGACTGGGGTACGAGCAGTACTTC
cdr3_aa: CASSSPTGLPVGGLGYEQYF

j_call: TRBJ2-2
v_call: TRBV15
d_call: .
clone_size: .
cdr3_length: 16
cdr3_nt: TGTGCCACCAGCACCCAGGGGGGGGAGGACACCGGGGAGCTGTTTTTT
cdr3_aa: CATSTQGGEDTGELFF

j_call: TRBJ1-1
v_call: TRBV24-1
d_call: TRBD1
clone_size: many
cdr3_length: 11
cdr3_nt: TGTGCCACCAGTGATTGGACAGGGGCTTTCTTT
cdr3_aa: CATSDWTGAFF

j_call: TRBJ2-2
v_call: TRBV5-6
d_call: .
clone_size: .
cdr3_length: 12
cdr3_nt: TGTGCCAGCAGGGGGTACACCGGGGAGCTGTTTTTT
cdr3_aa: CASRGYTGELFF

j_call: TRBJ2-3
v_call: TRBV20-1
d_call: .
clone_size: .
cdr3_length: 15
cdr3_nt: TGCAGTGCTAGAGACAGACTAGGGGCCTACAATGAGCAGTATTTT
cdr3_aa: CSARDRLGAYNEQYF

j_call: TRBJ1-5
v_call: TRBV15
d_call: TRBD1
clone_size: .
cdr3_length: 17
cdr3_nt: TGTGCCACCAGCAGAGAAGTAGGGGACAGGGATAATCAGCCCCAGCATTTT
cdr3_aa: CATSREVGDRDNQPQHF

j_call: TRBJ1-2
v_call: TRBV19
d_call: .
clone_size: .
cdr3_length: 11
cdr3_nt: TGTGCCAGTAGTATTGGTGGTGGCTACACCTTC
cdr3_aa: CASSIGGGYTF

j_call: TRBJ2-7
v_call: TRBV24-1
d_call: .
clone_size: .
cdr3_length: 16
cdr3_nt: TGTGCCACCAGTAACACCGGGACGGGCGTCTCCTACGAGCAGTACTTC
cdr3_aa: CATSNTGTGVSYEQYF

j_call: TRBJ2-7
v_call: TRBV5-6
d_call: TRBD2
clone_size: many
cdr3_length: 16
cdr3_nt: TGTGCCAGCAGTCAGACTACTAGCGGGAGAGTTTACGAGCAGTACTTC
cdr3_aa: CASSQTTSGRVYEQYF

j_call: TRBJ1-4
v_call: TRBV9
d_call: .
clone_size: many
cdr3_length: 17
cdr3_nt: TGTGCCAGCAGCGTAGGACAGAGGCAGACAACTAATGAAAAACTGTTTTTT
cdr3_aa: CASSVGQRQTTNEKLFF

j_call: TRBJ2-7
v_call: TRBV29-1
d_call: TRBD1
clone_size: .
cdr3_length: 15
cdr3_nt: TGCAGCGTTGTAGGGGGCGAGACAGGAGGACGCGAGCAGTACTTC
cdr3_aa: CSVVGGETGGREQYF

j_call: TRBJ1-1
v_call: TRBV9
d_call: TRBD1
clone_size: few
cdr3_length: 15
cdr3_nt: TGTGCCAGCAGCGAACAGGGGGCAGGGAACACTGAAGCTTTCTTT
cdr3_aa: CASSEQGAGNTEAFF

j_call: TRBJ1-2
v_call: TRBV10-3
d_call: TRBD1
clone_size: .
cdr3_length: 15
cdr3_nt: TGTGCCACCACCGACGTCGGGACAGATACGGGTGGCTACACCTTC
cdr3_aa: CATTDVGTDTGGYTF